The 30 T cell receptor beta chains presented below share a single source sample, sequenced in a study of beta chain features in type 1 diabetes. Which antigens these TCRs recognize remains unknown. The study, taken as a whole, reports: All four CD4+ subsets of Type 1 diabetes patients contained TCRB CDR3s that were moderately but significantly shorter.

Investigators reverse transcribed all isolated RNA, so they sequenced expressed TCRB transcripts. Here immunoSEQ multiplex PCR was the method, and the copy in TCRdb shows in-frame clones only, minus some. Of a few hundred thousand clones in the sample, roughly an eighth were seen once. The specimen was naive CD4+ T cells from blood. Every receptor here comes from a woman between 18 and 30 years old with type 1 diabetes.

In its sample, this clone was seen a few times. The genes are TRBV15 and TRBJ2-3, with TRBD2 identical over 9 bases. CDR1 LNHNV and CDR2 YYDKDF come from the germline V gene (reference sequence). This CDR3 contains 14 residues. Trimming took 7 bases from V and 6 from J; bases not matched to a gene: 8. The CDR3 is CATKRREGLDTQYF. CDR3 in DNA: TGTGCCACCAAACGGCGGGAGGGCCTTGATACGCAGTATTTT.

This clone was seen only once. Other nucleotide sequences from this sample produce the same CDR3. The rearrangement uses TRBV7-2 and TRBJ2-2; D remains ambiguous. CDR3 length: 12 residues. The V end lost 4 bases, the J end lost 3 bases, and 3 bases lay between the germline ends. CDR1 is SGHTA, CDR2 FQGNSA, per germline. The CDR3 spells CASSSYTGELFF. CDR3 bases: TGTGCCAGCAGCTCGTACACCGGGGAGCTGTTTTTT.

J is TRBJ2-5 and V is TRBV7-2; D not certain. The CDR3 has 12 residues. The germline V gene has CDR1 SGHTA and CDR2 FQGNSA. V lost 3 bases, J lost 4 bases, and 6 bases lay in between. In DNA, the CDR3 is TGTGCCAGCAGCTTCGTCCCAGAGACCCAGTACTTC. Its protein is CASSFVPETQYF.

The chain combines TRBV2 with TRBJ2-1; 8 positions match TRBD1. J gave up 10 bases and V 10 bases, and 21 bases lay outside the gene matches. From germline, CDR1 is SNHLY and CDR2 FYNNEI. This CDR3 spans 16 amino acids. CDR3 sequence reads: CATSQGVQPTPGEQFF. In DNA, the CDR3 is TGTGCCACTTCACAGGGGGTCCAGCCAACCCCGGGGGAGCAGTTCTTC.

The rearrangement joins TRBV28 to TRBJ2-3; the D gene is possibly TRBD2 (5 bases). The CDR3 spans 14 residues. V was clipped by 6 bases and J by 4 bases, with 14 bases between them. Germline V lookup: CDR1 MDHEN, CDR2 SYDVKM. DNA for the CDR3: TGTGCCAGCAGGAAGGCCGGGAAGGCAGATACGCAGTATTTT. It specifies CASRKAGKADTQYF.

This chain connects TRBV19 to TRBJ1-2, with 7 bases that match TRBD1. Unmatched junction bases numbered 5, after V lost 5 bases and J lost 2 bases. The germline V gene has CDR1 LNHDA and CDR2 SQIVND (reference sequence). The CDR3 sequence is 14 residues long. This CDR3 is CASSGDRYNYGYTF. CDR3 nucleotide sequence: TGTGCCAGTAGTGGGGACAGATACAACTATGGCTACACCTTC. The full variable domain, in which reference TRBV19 and TRBJ1-2 provide the parts outside the CDR3, is DGGITQSPKYLFRKEGQNVTLSCEQNLNHDAMYWYRQDPGQGLRLIYYSQIVNDFQKGDIAEGYSVSREKKESFPLTVTSAQKNPTAFYLCASSGDRYNYGYTFGSGTRLTVV.

The chain's CDR3 is CASSQQGGDGYTF. CDR3 DNA sequence: TGTGCCAGCAGCCAACAGGGGGGAGATGGCTACACCTTC. The chain carries TRBV5-4 and TRBJ1-2, with 8 bases that match TRBD1. Germline V lookup: CDR1 SGHNT, CDR2 YYREEE (reference sequence). J was trimmed by 6 bases and V by 4 bases; bases with no gene match: 5. The CDR3 is 13 amino acids.

This clone was observed a handful of times. The chain recombines TRBV7-2 with TRBJ1-5; D not certain. This CDR3 has 15 residues. Between the trimmed V and J ends, which lost 1 base and 2 bases, there was a span of 9 bases. Germline-derived CDR1 and CDR2 are SGHTA and FQGNSA. DNA of the CDR3: TGTGCCAGCAGCTTAGGCTGGTCAGGCAATCAGCCCCAGCATTTT. This sequence encodes CASSLGWSGNQPQHF.

This clone has a handful of counts. This chain connects TRBV4-3 to TRBJ2-2; 9 nucleotides line up with TRBD2. This CDR3 has 17 residues. The J segment lost 4 bases and the V segment lost 3 bases, leaving 9 bases of the junction unmatched. From germline, CDR1 is LGHNA and CDR2 YSLEER. In DNA form, the CDR3 reads TGCGCCAGCAGCCATTCCCAGGCTAGCGGGATCACCGGGGAGCTGTTTTTT. This codes for CASSHSQASGITGELFF.

The chain carries TRBV7-2 and TRBJ2-1; 8 bases match TRBD2. Germline CDR1 and CDR2: SGHTA and FQGNSA. Germline trimming cut 2 bases from V and 10 bases from J; bases unmatched to any gene: 13. This CDR3 spans 16 amino acids. For the CDR3, the DNA is TGTGCCAGCAGCTTATGGGCAGCGGGGGCTTTACACGAGCAGTTCTTC. This encodes CASSLWAAGALHEQFF.

The rearrangement links TRBV5-1 to TRBJ2-5; 9 nucleotides line up with TRBD2. Germline trimming cut 0 bases from V and 4 bases from J; bases unmatched to any gene: 7. CDR1 is SGHRS, CDR2 YFSETQ, per germline. The CDR3 runs 16 residues. The CDR3 protein is CASSLEGGRAGETQYF. In DNA form, the CDR3 reads TGCGCCAGCAGCTTGGAGGGCGGGAGGGCCGGAGAGACCCAGTACTTC.

The chain combines TRBV19 with TRBJ2-7, with TRBD2 identical over 8 bases. From germline, CDR1 is LNHDA and CDR2 SQIVND (reference sequence). This CDR3 contains 13 residues. The V and J ends lost 9 bases and 5 bases, in that order; junction bases with no gene match: 9. This CDR3 is CASGTSRLNEQYF. CDR3 nucleotides: TGTGCCAGCGGGACTAGTCGGCTTAACGAGCAGTACTTC.

In its sample, this clone was seen a few times. The genes are TRBV13 and TRBJ2-1; 7 positions agree with TRBD1. The CDR3 sequence is 15 residues long. Per the germline V gene, CDR1 is PRHDT and CDR2 is FYEKMQ (reference sequence). Losses at the gene ends were 4 bases for V and 5 bases for J; bases not matched to a gene: 8. The CDR3 DNA sequence: TGTGCCAGCAGCTCCCTAGACAGGGTTAACAATGAGCAGTTCTTC. Its translation is CASSSLDRVNNEQFF. The full variable domain, completed using reference TRBV13 and TRBJ2-1, is AAGVIQSPRHLIKEKRETATLKCYPIPRHDTVYWYQQGPGQDPQFLISFYEKMQSDKGSIPDRFSAQQFSDYHSELNMSSLELGDSALYFCASSSLDRVNNEQFFGPGTRLTVL.

This clone came up a few times. V is TRBV28 and J is TRBJ2-2; D is unclear. With 4 bases removed from V and 9 bases from J, the gap between germline ends came to 12 bases. CDR3 length: 13 residues. Germline V gene lookup returns CDR1 MDHEN and CDR2 SYDVKM. Here the CDR3 reads CASSCTNCRELFF. DNA of the CDR3: TGTGCCAGCAGTTGTACAAATTGTAGGGAGCTGTTTTTT.

The V gene is TRBV11-2, the J gene TRBJ2-7, with D unclear. This CDR3 comprises 13 residues. The V and J ends lost 1 base and 3 bases respectively, with 7 bases between them. Looked up from germline, CDR1 is SGHAT and CDR2 is FQNNGV. CDR3 loop: CASSLAINYEQYF. DNA of the CDR3: TGTGCCAGCAGCTTAGCTATAAACTACGAGCAGTACTTC.

This clone was recorded a few times. J is TRBJ1-5 and V is TRBV30; TRBD1 matches 7 bases. Germline lookup yields CDR1 GTSNPN and CDR2 SVGIG (reference sequence). The junction had 2 bases not matched to a gene; V was cut back by 1 base and J by 5 bases. The CDR3 contains 13 residues. CDR3 protein: CAWSEGADQPQHF. The CDR3 DNA sequence: TGTGCCTGGAGTGAGGGGGCTGATCAGCCCCAGCATTTT.

A few counts support this clone. J is TRBJ2-7 and V is TRBV7-9; 9 bases are a match to TRBD1. The junction had 10 bases not matched to a gene; V was cut back by 10 bases and J by 6 bases. The germline gives CDR1 SEHNR, CDR2 FQNEAQ (reference sequence). The CDR3 spans 13 residues. CDR3 sequence: CAIDTGGGGEQYF. CDR3 bases: TGTGCCATCGACACAGGGGGCGGAGGCGAGCAGTACTTC. The complete variable domain, with remaining parts taken from reference TRBV7-9 and TRBJ2-7, reads DTGVSQNPRHKITKRGQNVTFRCDPISEHNRLYWYRQTLGQGPEFLTYFQNEAQLEKSRLLSDRFSAERPKGSFSTLEIQRTEQGDSAMYLCAIDTGGGGEQYFGPGTRLTVT.

V is TRBV29-1 and J is TRBJ1-1, with D maybe TRBD1 (5 bases). Trimming removed 4 bases at V and 0 bases at J, with 9 bases between. CDR3 length: 13 residues. CDR1 and CDR2 (germline): SQVTM, ANQGSEA. The CDR3 sequence: CSVVRQLNTEAFF. Written as DNA, the CDR3 is TGCAGCGTTGTGAGACAGCTGAACACTGAAGCTTTCTTT.

The V gene is TRBV29-1, the J gene TRBJ1-1; D not resolved. Trimming took 4 bases from V and 3 from J, leaving 15 bases between them. Germline-derived CDR1 and CDR2 are SQVTM and ANQGSEA. The CDR3 spans 14 residues. CDR3 DNA sequence: TGCAGCGTTGTGGGCCACCTAAGAGACACTGAAGCTTTCTTT. It translates to CSVVGHLRDTEAFF.

This clone was counted a few times. The chain is built from TRBV5-1 and TRBJ1-2; unclear D gene. Trimming cost V 0 bases and J 4 bases, with 7 bases left between them. This CDR3 region has 13 residues. Germline CDR1 SGHRS, CDR2 YFSETQ. The CDR3 nucleotides are TGCGCCAGCAGCTTGGGGTCGGGCTATGGCTACACCTTC. Amino acids: CASSLGSGYGYTF.

This sequence joins TRBV5-1 and TRBJ2-3; D perhaps matches TRBD2 (5 bases). The V end lost 5 bases, the J end lost 9 bases, and 25 bases lay between the germline ends. The germline CDR1 and CDR2 sequences are SGHRS and YFSETQ. This CDR3 comprises 16 residues. The CDR3 sequence: CASRTILVGGLATQYF. CDR3 coding DNA: TGCGCCAGCAGGACCATACTAGTTGGAGGCCTGGCGACGCAGTATTTT.

The chain carries TRBV9 and TRBJ2-2, with D possibly being TRBD1 (6 bases). The CDR3 sequence is 14 residues long. Trimming shortened V by 0 bases and J by 6 bases, and 9 bases separated the two germline ends. CDR1 and CDR2 from the germline V gene are SGDLS and YYNGEE. The CDR3 coding sequence is TGTGCCAGCAGCGTAGATGGGGGCCCCGGGGAGCTGTTTTTT. Residues: CASSVDGGPGELFF. Combining the CDR3 with reference TRBV9 and TRBJ2-2 gives the whole variable domain DSGVTQTPKHLITATGQRVTLRCSPRSGDLSVYWYQQSLDQGLQFLIQYYNGEERAKGNILERFSAQQFPDLHSELNLSSLELGDSALYFCASSVDGGPGELFFGEGSRLTVL.

This clone was counted between two and nine times. The gene calls are TRBV7-2 and TRBJ1-6; D uncertain. This CDR3 is 13 amino acids long. Looked up from germline, CDR1 is SGHTA and CDR2 is FQGNSA. The V end lost 8 bases, the J end lost 7 bases, and 12 bases lay between the germline ends. In DNA, the CDR3 is TGTGCCAGCCCTGAACTCGAAAATTCACCCCTCCACTTT. This sequence encodes CASPELENSPLHF.

This chain connects TRBV28 to TRBJ1-2, with TRBD1 identical over 8 bases. Germline V CDR1 and CDR2: MDHEN, SYDVKM. CDR3 length: 13 residues. The V and J ends lost 5 bases and 7 bases, in that order; junction bases with no gene match: 6. The CDR3 spells CASSPQGALGYTF. Written as DNA, the CDR3 is TGTGCCAGCAGTCCCCAGGGGGCGCTTGGCTACACCTTC.

The chain combines TRBV28 with TRBJ2-3, with D perhaps matching TRBD2 (5 bases). This CDR3 is built from 14 residues. Between the trimmed V and J ends, which lost 3 bases and 6 bases, there was a span of 13 bases. Germline V CDR1 and CDR2: MDHEN, SYDVKM. In DNA form, the CDR3 reads TGTGCCAGCAGTTTCAAATTCCGGAGGGATACGCAGTATTTT. Translated: CASSFKFRRDTQYF.

The chain uses TRBV18 and TRBJ2-7, with TRBD1 identical over 7 bases. From germline, CDR1 is KGHSH and CDR2 LQKENI. The CDR3 consists of 13 residues. The trim removed 5 bases at V and 3 bases at J, leaving 4 bases unmatched. This chain's CDR3 is CASSGGQIYEQYF. CDR3 nucleotides: TGTGCCAGCTCAGGGGGACAGATCTACGAGCAGTACTTC.

The chain couples TRBV5-1 to TRBJ2-5; TRBD2 agrees at 8 bases. CDR3 size: 15 residues. The germline V gene has CDR1 SGHRS and CDR2 YFSETQ. V gave up 4 bases and J gave up 7 bases; unmatched junction bases: 12. CDR3 nucleotides: TGCGCCAGCAGCACTCCCGGGACTAGTAAAGGGACCCAGTACTTC. Its protein product is CASSTPGTSKGTQYF. Based on the CDR3 plus reference TRBV5-1 and TRBJ2-5, the full variable domain is KAGVTQTPRYLIKTRGQQVTLSCSPISGHRSVSWYQQTPGQGLQFLFEYFSETQRNKGNFPGRFSGRQFSNSRSEMNVSTLELGDSALYLCASSTPGTSKGTQYFGPGTRLLVL.

J is TRBJ1-1 and V is TRBV25-1; 7 positions match TRBD1. The CDR3 has 14 amino acids. Trimming cost V 3 bases and J 5 bases; bases outside gene matches: 6. Germline CDR1 and CDR2: MGHDK and SYGVNS. CDR3 loop: CASSEGRGWTEAFF. The CDR3 DNA sequence: TGTGCCAGCAGTGAGGGCAGGGGGTGGACTGAAGCTTTCTTT.

This clone was observed a handful of times. This sequence joins TRBV5-1 and TRBJ1-2; 12 bases line up with TRBD1. V lost 3 bases and J lost 3; bases outside the gene matches: 3. The CDR3 extends over 15 amino acids. Germline CDR1 and CDR2: SGHRS and YFSETQ. CDR3 amino acids: CASSSGQGADYGYTF. CDR3 nucleotides: TGCGCCAGCAGCTCGGGACAGGGGGCCGACTATGGCTACACCTTC.

This clone appeared a few times. The chain combines TRBV4-2 with TRBJ2-3; 7 bases agree with TRBD2. V lost 3 bases to trimming and J lost 3 bases; unmatched junction nucleotides: 9. Germline CDR1 reads LGHNA; CDR2 reads YNFKEQ. The CDR3 has 16 amino acids. Here the CDR3 reads CASSQGPRGSTDTQYF. The CDR3 DNA sequence: TGTGCCAGCAGCCAGGGGCCGCGCGGGAGTACAGATACGCAGTATTTT.